This entry is about one T cell receptor beta chain. CDR3 length equals 15 residues. Germline V gene data show CDR1 as MDHEN and CDR2 as SYDVKM. Trimming cost V 3 bases and J 4 bases; bases outside gene matches: 6. Study processing details: Cell counts per sample came from amplifying reference gene primers. Assay: immunoSEQ multiplex PCR; the TCRdb copy retains only in-frame clones and omits some. The V and J calls and clone size were taken over from that table, and D and trimming were inferred from the DNA. Of some 320,000 clones in the sample, about 90% were seen once. The data belong to a study of blood T cell repertoires in COVID-19. Study in general: Acute and convalescent COVID-19 samples came from the United States, Italy and Spain. The cDNA or gDNA used as material had been derived from T cells, B-cell-depleted T cells, or PBMCs.

The TCR originated in a woman aged 45 to 65 who had recovered from COVID-19. Sequenced: peripheral blood. This sequence joins TRBV28 and TRBJ1-2; TRBD1 aligns across 9 bases. CDR3 residues: CASSFGDRAIYGYTF. For the CDR3, the DNA is TGTGCCAGCAGTTTTGGGGACAGGGCGATCTATGGCTACACCTTC.